The rows below give T cell receptor beta chains drawn from one sample of a study of immune reconstitution after stem cell transplant in scleroderma. TCRdb analysed the RT-PCR reads with MiXCR anew, one entry per CDR3 protein. The sample carries a few thousand distinct CDR3 sequences, 8.6% recorded once. Sample acquisition took place before or after autologous hematopoietic stem cell transplantation (not recorded which). Every receptor here comes from a male donor with systemic sclerosis. Each CDR3 is given with its conserved first and last residue. A D gene is named only where the DNA matches it firmly. Rows may omit the clone size; those that give it use once, few, many or a size class.

>medium-sized|TRBJ1-6|TRBV20-1|NA
TGCAGTGCAGAACAGGGAAGCTCCTATAATTCACCCCTCCACTTT
CSAEQGSSYNSPLHF
>large|TRBJ2-5|TRBV5-6|TRBD2
TGTGCCAGCAGCAGCGGGACGACTACCCGAGAGACCCAGTACTTC
CASSSGTTTRETQYF
>NA|TRBJ2-1|TRBV24-1|TRBD2
TGTGTCACCAGTGATTTAGCAGCGGGAGATAATGAGCAGTTCTTC
CVTSDLAAGDNEQFF
>medium-sized|TRBJ2-1|TRBV10-3|NA
TGTGCCATCATGGGACAGCGAGCGGGAGCATCGAATGAGCAGTTCTTC
CAIMGQRAGASNEQFF
>medium-sized|TRBJ2-2|TRBV3-1|NA
TGTGCCAGCAGCCAAACAGGGAATCCCGGGGAGCTGTTTTTT
CASSQTGNPGELFF
>NA|TRBJ2-1|TRBV20-1|TRBD2
TGCAGTGCTAGAGGCCGACGGTCCGCGGGAGATCGCAATGAGCAGTTCTTC
CSARGRRSAGDRNEQFF
>NA|TRBJ1-4|TRBV20-1|NA
TGCAGTGCTAGTATGCCAGGAGAAGATGAAAAACTGTTTTTT
CSASMPGEDEKLFF
>medium-sized|TRBJ1-1|TRBV25-1|NA
TGTGCCAGCAGTGAATGGTCCGTGAACACTGAAGCTTTCTTT
CASSEWSVNTEAFF
>many|TRBJ2-7|TRBV29-1|NA
TGCAGCGTTGGTACAGGGTTCGAGCAGTACTTC
CSVGTGFEQYF
>medium-sized|TRBJ2-7|TRBV29-1|TRBD2
TGCAGCGGTATTAGCGGGAGGATCCCCTACGAGCAGTACTTC
CSGISGRIPYEQYF
>large|TRBJ1-2|TRBV11-2|NA
TGTGCCAGCAGCCCGAGGGCAGGAGACTATGGCTACACCTTC
CASSPRAGDYGYTF
>medium-sized|TRBJ1-3|TRBV6-5|NA
TGTGCCAGCAAGCCGGGGAGCTCTGGAAACACCATATATTTT
CASKPGSSGNTIYF
>medium-sized|TRBJ2-3|TRBV20-1|NA
TGCAGTGCTAGCCAGGGAGGAGATACGCAGTATTTT
CSASQGGDTQYF
>medium-sized|TRBJ1-5|TRBV20-1|NA
TGCAGTGCTAGAGGACTAGAGTTGGGGGGGCAGAATTTT
CSARGLELGGQNF
>medium-sized|TRBJ2-1|TRBV20-1|NA
TGCAGTGCGCCGTCTTACAATGAGCAGTTCTTC
CSAPSYNEQFF
>medium-sized|TRBJ1-2|TRBV20-1|TRBD1
TGCAGTGCACAGGGGGGCTATGGCTACACCTTC
CSAQGGYGYTF
>medium-sized|TRBJ2-7|TRBV11-3|TRBD1
TGTGCCAGCAGCCCCGAGGGACAGGGCTACGAGCAGTACTTC
CASSPEGQGYEQYF
>medium-sized|TRBJ1-5|TRBV5-8|NA
TGTGCCAGCAGCCCGGACGGATCTAGCAATCAGCCCCAGCATTTT
CASSPDGSSNQPQHF
>NA|TRBJ1-1|TRBV5-6|TRBD1
TGTGCCAGCAGCTTGGGGCAGGGGGGTGTGAACACTGAAGCTTTCTTT
CASSLGQGGVNTEAFF
>large|TRBJ1-1|TRBV7-9|NA
TGTGCCAGCAAATACTCCCGGGAGAACACTGAAGCTTTCTTT
CASKYSRENTEAFF
>medium-sized|TRBJ2-1|TRBV28|TRBD2
TGTGCCAGCAGTTTCGGTAGCGGGATTTACAATGAGCAGTTCTTC
CASSFGSGIYNEQFF
>few|TRBJ2-7|TRBV7-8|NA
TGTGCCAGCAGCGCCAACATCGGTGAAGGAATCGAGCAGTACTTC
CASSANIGEGIEQYF
>few|TRBJ2-5|TRBV11-2|NA
TGTGCCAGCAGCCCCGAGTACGGCCTTCAAGAGACCCAGTACTTC
CASSPEYGLQETQYF
>many|TRBJ2-5|TRBV5-1|NA
TGCGCCAGCAGCTGGGGACTTATTGAGGAGACCCAGTACTTC
CASSWGLIEETQYF
>medium-sized|TRBJ1-2|TRBV19|TRBD1
TGTGCCAGTACCGAGACAGGGAGAGACTATGGCTACACCTTC
CASTETGRDYGYTF
>few|TRBJ2-2|TRBV12-3/TRBV12-4|TRBD2
TGTGCCAGCAGCACCAGGCGGGGGTTGGGGAAGGGCGGGGAGCTGTTTTTT
CASSTRRGLGKGGELFF
>medium-sized|TRBJ1-1|TRBV3-1|NA
TGTGCCAGCAGCCAAGATTTGGGAATCACGGACGCTGAAGCTTTCTTT
CASSQDLGITDAEAFF
>NA|TRBJ1-1|TRBV20-1|NA
TGCAGTGCTAGTAAAGGCTCGGGGGCTGAAGCTTTCTTT
CSASKGSGAEAFF
>medium-sized|TRBJ2-3|TRBV7-6|TRBD2
TGTGCCAGCAGCTCCCAATTTAAGGGGAGGGACACAGATACGCAGTATTTT
CASSSQFKGRDTDTQYF
>medium-sized|TRBJ1-5|TRBV28|NA
TGTGCCAGCAGTCTGAGGGGTCAGCCCCAGCATTTT
CASSLRGQPQHF
>NA|TRBJ2-2|TRBV7-2|TRBD2
TGTGTCAGCAGCGCCCGAGATCTAGCGGGGGGACTCACCGGGGAGCTGTTTTTT
CVSSARDLAGGLTGELFF
>few|TRBJ1-5|TRBV20-1|NA
TGCAGTGCTCGGGACACCCAGGGGCCCCAGCATTTT
CSARDTQGPQHF
>medium-sized|TRBJ1-2|TRBV20-1|NA
TGCAGTGCTCCTTGGGCGGGGGGCTACACCTTC
CSAPWAGGYTF
>medium-sized|TRBJ1-2|TRBV29-1|NA
TGCAGCGTTGAAGATCCCGGCAGGGACGGGCATACAAACTATGGCTACACCTTC
CSVEDPGRDGHTNYGYTF
>few|TRBJ2-3|TRBV14|NA
TGTGCCAGCAGCCAATGGACTGACAGCACAGATACGCAGTATTTT
CASSQWTDSTDTQYF
>medium-sized|TRBJ2-1|TRBV12-3/TRBV12-4|TRBD2
TGTGCCAGCAGAGCCGGGACTAGCGGAGACAATGAGCAGTTCTTC
CASRAGTSGDNEQFF
>once|TRBJ1-1|TRBV28|NA
TGTGCCAGCAGCGGGAGAGAGGTGAACACTGAAGCCTTCTTT
CASSGREVNTEAFF
>many|TRBJ1-5|TRBV5-1|NA
TGCGCCAGCAGCTTGGGGGACAATCAGGGTCAGCCCCAGCATTTT
CASSLGDNQGQPQHF
>medium-sized|TRBJ1-1|TRBV20-1|NA
TGCAGTGCTAGAGTAAGGGGACCGAACACTGAAGCTTTCTTT
CSARVRGPNTEAFF
>medium-sized|TRBJ1-5|TRBV7-6|NA
TGTGCCAGCAGCTCGGGGCCCAATCAGCCCCAGCATTTT
CASSSGPNQPQHF
>few|TRBJ2-2|TRBV5-1|NA
TGCGCCAGCAGCATGCGGGACAGCAACACCGGGGAGCTGTTTTTT
CASSMRDSNTGELFF
>medium-sized|TRBJ1-1|TRBV20-1|NA
TGCAGTGCTGGGTTCTCCCCGGGACTTAAGAACACTGAAGCTTTCTTT
CSAGFSPGLKNTEAFF
>medium-sized|TRBJ2-1|TRBV7-7|TRBD2
TGTGCCAGCAGCGAGGGACTAGCGGCCTACAATGAGCAGTTCTTC
CASSEGLAAYNEQFF
>medium-sized|TRBJ1-1|TRBV5-1|NA
TGCGCCAGCAGCTTGCGTCGGGGGAACACTGAAGCTTTCTTT
CASSLRRGNTEAFF
>medium-sized|TRBJ1-1|TRBV12-3/TRBV12-4|NA
TGTGCCAGCAGCTATGGGGGAGGGATAGGCACTGAAGCTTTCTTT
CASSYGGGIGTEAFF
>medium-sized|TRBJ2-1|TRBV7-2|NA
TGTGCCAGCCGAGGGGGGAGGACCTACAATGAGCAGTTCTTC
CASRGGRTYNEQFF
>large|TRBJ2-7|TRBV5-1|NA
TGCGCCAGCAGCTTAACAGCGGCCTCCTACGAGCAGTACTTC
CASSLTAASYEQYF
>few|TRBJ2-7|TRBV7-2|NA
TGTGCCAGCAGCCCCGCCCCCCCGGGGTCGGGGGTCTACGAGCAGTACTTC
CASSPAPPGSGVYEQYF
>medium-sized|TRBJ1-1|TRBV7-9|TRBD1
TGTGCCAGCAGCTTCTCCCCAGGGACAGGGAGGACTGAAGCTTTCTTT
CASSFSPGTGRTEAFF
>medium-sized|TRBJ2-1|TRBV4-2|NA
TGTGCCAGCAGCCAAGATGAGTATGAGCAGTTCTTC
CASSQDEYEQFF
>NA|TRBJ2-7|TRBV28|TRBD1
TGTGCCAGCCAAACAGGGGGCTACGAGCAGTACTTC
CASQTGGYEQYF
>large|TRBJ1-1|TRBV3-1|NA
TGTGCCAGCAGCCAAATGGGCACTGAAGCTTTCTTT
CASSQMGTEAFF
>medium-sized|TRBJ2-5|TRBV29-1|TRBD2
TGCAGCGTTGAGATTTTCGGACTAGCGGGAGGGCCTCCAGAGACCCAGTACTTC
CSVEIFGLAGGPPETQYF
>large|TRBJ1-1|TRBV7-2|NA
TGTGCCAGCAGCTTAGGGGGCCTCCACACTGAAGCTTTCTTT
CASSLGGLHTEAFF
>few|TRBJ2-5|TRBV10-3|NA
TGTGCCATCAGTGAGGCCCGAGGGGGGGGAGAGACCCAGTACTTC
CAISEARGGGETQYF
>medium-sized|TRBJ2-1|TRBV4-2|NA
TGTGCCAGCAGCCCGGGTTCTTACAATGAGCAGTTCTTC
CASSPGSYNEQFF
>medium-sized|TRBJ2-1|TRBV2|NA
TGTGCCAGCAGTGATTGGAATGAGCAGTTCTTC
CASSDWNEQFF
>medium-sized|TRBJ2-3|TRBV5-1|TRBD1
TGCGCCAGCAGCTCGGAACCGGGACAGGGGACAGATACGCAGTATTTT
CASSSEPGQGTDTQYF
>medium-sized|TRBJ1-1|TRBV7-3|TRBD1
TGTGCCAGCAGCCGGGGACAGGACACTGAAGCTTTCTTT
CASSRGQDTEAFF